This section outlines one TCR beta chain sequence together with its context. This record belongs to a study of shared clonotypes between healthy human individuals. Naive CD8 cells lacked CD45RO, underwent positive selection for CCR7 and left out terminally differentiated effector memory CD45RA+ cells. In the study's own analysis: There were no quality scores in the junction-only immunoSEQ sequences, so filtering differed. TCRdb's table, derived via immunoSEQ multiplex PCR, lists solely in-frame clones and lacks some. D and trimming come from the DNA, and the V and J calls and clone size come from that table. There are 2 million to 2.5 million clones in the sample; about 92% occur only once, and more than 1.5% lies in the top ten. The CDR3 consists of 13 residues. V lost 8 bases and J lost 0, with 8 bases in between. Germline V gene data show CDR1 as MNHEY and CDR2 as SMNVEV (reference sequence).

The receptor comes from a man aged 18 to 35 in good health. Some clones in this sample may be carry-over from other donors' samples. Material for sequencing was naive CD8+ T cells from PBMCs. The J gene is TRBJ1-3, the V gene TRBV27; no clear D gene. This CDR3 is CASASSSGNTIYF. The CDR3, as DNA: TGTGCCAGCGCCTCAAGCTCTGGAAACACCATATATTTT.